The present TCR beta chain was sequenced within a study of shared clonotypes between healthy human individuals. Study-level information: Every donor yielded three CD4 naive, three CD4 memory, two CD8 naive and one CD8 memory plate.

Original processing notes: Quality scores were absent from the junction-only immunoSEQ sequences, so filtering differed. The data were produced by immunoSEQ multiplex PCR, yet TCRdb's version contains in-frame clones alone and is incomplete. That table gives V, J and clone size, and the DNA gave D and trimming. The sample has 2 million to 3 million clones, 93% seen once; the top ten hold 0.35% to 0.45%. There are 13 residues in the CDR3. Germline loops: CDR1 KGHSH, CDR2 LQKENI. V was pared by 5 bases and J by 5 bases, with 10 bases between. The receptor was derived from a man between 18 and 29 years old in good health. Some clones in this sample may be carry-over from other donors' samples. Sequencing was done on a sample of naive CD4+ T cells from PBMCs. Subset denoted: CD45RA+ positively selected. This rearrangement joins TRBV18 to TRBJ2-1; D remains ambiguous. CDR3 bases: TGTGCCAGCTCAACGACTGTAGACAATGAGCAGTTCTTC. This encodes CASSTTVDNEQFF.